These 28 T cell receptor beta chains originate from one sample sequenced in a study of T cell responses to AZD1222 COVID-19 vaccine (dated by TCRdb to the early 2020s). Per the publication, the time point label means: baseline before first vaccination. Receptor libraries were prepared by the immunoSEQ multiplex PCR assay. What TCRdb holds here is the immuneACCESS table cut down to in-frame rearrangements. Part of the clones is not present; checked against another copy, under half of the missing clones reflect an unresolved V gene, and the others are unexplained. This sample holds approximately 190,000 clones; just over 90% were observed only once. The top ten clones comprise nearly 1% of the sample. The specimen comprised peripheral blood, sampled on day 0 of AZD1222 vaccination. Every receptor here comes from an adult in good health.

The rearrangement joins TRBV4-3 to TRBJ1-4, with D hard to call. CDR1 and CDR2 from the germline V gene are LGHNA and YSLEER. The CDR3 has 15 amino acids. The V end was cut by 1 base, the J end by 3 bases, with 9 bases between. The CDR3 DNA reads TGCGCCAGCAGCCAAGCCCATGCTTCTAATGAAAAACTGTTTTTT. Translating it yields CASSQAHASNEKLFF.

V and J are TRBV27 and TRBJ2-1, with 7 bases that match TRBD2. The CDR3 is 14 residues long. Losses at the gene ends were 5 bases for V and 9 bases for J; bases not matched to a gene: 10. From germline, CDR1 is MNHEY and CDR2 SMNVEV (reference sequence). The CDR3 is CASSKSGTWVEQFF. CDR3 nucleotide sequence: TGTGCCAGCAGTAAAAGCGGGACCTGGGTTGAGCAGTTCTTC.

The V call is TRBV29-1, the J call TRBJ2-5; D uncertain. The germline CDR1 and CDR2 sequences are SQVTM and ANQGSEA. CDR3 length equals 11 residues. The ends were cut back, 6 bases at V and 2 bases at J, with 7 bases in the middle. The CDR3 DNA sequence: TGCAGCGTCCGCCCACAAGAGACCCAGTACTTC. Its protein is CSVRPQETQYF.

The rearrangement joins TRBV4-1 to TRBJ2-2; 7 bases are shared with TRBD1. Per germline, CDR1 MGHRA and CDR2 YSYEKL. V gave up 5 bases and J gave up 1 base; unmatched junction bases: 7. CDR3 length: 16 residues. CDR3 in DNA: TGCGCCAGCAGCTTGATTCGGGACAGGAACACCGGGGAGCTGTTTTTT. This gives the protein CASSLIRDRNTGELFF.

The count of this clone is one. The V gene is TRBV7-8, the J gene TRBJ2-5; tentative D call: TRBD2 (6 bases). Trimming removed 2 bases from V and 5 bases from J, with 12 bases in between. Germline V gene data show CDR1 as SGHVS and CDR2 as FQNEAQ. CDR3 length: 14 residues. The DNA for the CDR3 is TGTGCCAGCAGCTTAACGCAAGGGAGGGAGACCCAGTACTTC. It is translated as CASSLTQGRETQYF.

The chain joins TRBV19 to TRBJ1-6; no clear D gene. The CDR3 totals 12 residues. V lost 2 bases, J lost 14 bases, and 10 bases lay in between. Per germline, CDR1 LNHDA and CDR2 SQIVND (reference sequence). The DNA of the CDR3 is TGTGCCAGTAGTATACCCCGTTCCACCCTCCACTTT. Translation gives CASSIPRSTLHF.

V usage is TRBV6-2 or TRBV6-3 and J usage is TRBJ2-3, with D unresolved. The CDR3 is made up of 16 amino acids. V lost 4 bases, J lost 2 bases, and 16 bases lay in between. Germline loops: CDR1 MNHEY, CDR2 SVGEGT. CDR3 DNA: TGTGCCAGCAGTTGGCCCCACATGACCTCCACAGATACGCAGTATTTT. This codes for CASSWPHMTSTDTQYF.

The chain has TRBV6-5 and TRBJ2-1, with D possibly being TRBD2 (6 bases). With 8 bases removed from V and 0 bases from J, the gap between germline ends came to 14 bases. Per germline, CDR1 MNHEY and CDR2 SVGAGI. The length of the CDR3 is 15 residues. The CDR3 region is CASLRDWTSYNEQFF. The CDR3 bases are TGTGCCAGCTTGCGGGACTGGACCTCCTACAATGAGCAGTTCTTC.

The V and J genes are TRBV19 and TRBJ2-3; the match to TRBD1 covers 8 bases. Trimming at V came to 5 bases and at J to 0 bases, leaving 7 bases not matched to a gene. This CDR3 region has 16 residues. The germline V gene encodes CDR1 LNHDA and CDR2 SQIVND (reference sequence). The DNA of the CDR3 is TGTGCCAGTAGTTTATGGACAGGGACTAGCACAGATACGCAGTATTTT. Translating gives CASSLWTGTSTDTQYF.

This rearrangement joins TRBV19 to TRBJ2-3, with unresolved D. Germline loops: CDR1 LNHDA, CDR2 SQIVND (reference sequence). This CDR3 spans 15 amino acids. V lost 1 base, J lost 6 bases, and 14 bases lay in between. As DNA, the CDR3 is TGTGCCAGTAGTATAGGACCGGGTCATGGGGATACGCAGTATTTT. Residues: CASSIGPGHGDTQYF.

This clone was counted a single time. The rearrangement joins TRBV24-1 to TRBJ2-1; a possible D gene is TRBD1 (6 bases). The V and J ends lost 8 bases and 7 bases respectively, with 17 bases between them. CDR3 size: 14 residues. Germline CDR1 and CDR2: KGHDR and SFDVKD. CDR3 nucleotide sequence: TGTGCCACCATGGACAGCTTAAAGGAGAATGAGCAGTTCTTC. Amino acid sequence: CATMDSLKENEQFF.

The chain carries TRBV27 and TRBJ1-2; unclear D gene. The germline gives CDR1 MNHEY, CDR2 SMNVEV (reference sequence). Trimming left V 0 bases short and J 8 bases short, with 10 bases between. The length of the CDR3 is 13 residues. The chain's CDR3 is CASSLSPLRGYTF. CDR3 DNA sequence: TGTGCCAGCAGTTTATCGCCCCTTCGGGGCTACACCTTC.

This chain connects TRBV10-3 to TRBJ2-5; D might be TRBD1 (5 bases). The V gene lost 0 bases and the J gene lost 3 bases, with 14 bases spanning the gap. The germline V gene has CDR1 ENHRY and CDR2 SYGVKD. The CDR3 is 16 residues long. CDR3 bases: TGTGCCATCAGTGAGTCAGAGCAGGGTATAGAAGAGACCCAGTACTTC. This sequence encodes CAISESEQGIEETQYF.

The CDR3 sequence: CASSFPQRVKTGELFF. The CDR3 DNA follows: TGTGCCAGCAGTTTCCCGCAACGCGTGAAGACCGGGGAGCTGTTTTTT. This sequence joins TRBV28 and TRBJ2-2; D call uncertain. Germline CDR1 MDHEN, CDR2 SYDVKM. This CDR3 is built from 16 residues. Trimming cost V 3 bases and J 5 bases, with 16 bases left between them.

The DNA for the CDR3 is TGCGCCAGCAGCCTGAAGGGGGGCCTGAATGAGCAGTTCTTC. This codes for CASSLKGGLNEQFF. The chain has TRBV4-3 and TRBJ2-1, with D perhaps given as TRBD1 or TRBD2 (6 bases each). Germline assignment: CDR1 LGHNA and CDR2 YSLEER. V shed 4 bases and J shed 7 bases, with 14 bases lying between them. CDR3 size: 14 residues.

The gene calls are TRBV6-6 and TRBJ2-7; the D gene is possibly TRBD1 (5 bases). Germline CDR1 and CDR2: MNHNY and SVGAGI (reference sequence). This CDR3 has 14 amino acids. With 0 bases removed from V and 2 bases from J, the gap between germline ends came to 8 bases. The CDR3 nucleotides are TGTGCCAGCAGTTACTCACCGGACACCTACGAGCAGTACTTC. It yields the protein CASSYSPDTYEQYF.

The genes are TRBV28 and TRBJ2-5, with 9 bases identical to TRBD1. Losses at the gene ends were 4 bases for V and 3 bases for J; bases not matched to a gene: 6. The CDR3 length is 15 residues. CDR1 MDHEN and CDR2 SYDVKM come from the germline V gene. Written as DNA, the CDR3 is TGTGCCAGCAGTTCACCCGGACAGGGGAAAGAGACCCAGTACTTC. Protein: CASSSPGQGKETQYF.

CDR3 sequence (DNA): TGTGCCAGCAGTTTCGGACCCGGGAGTTCACCCCTCCACTTT. This translates into CASSFGPGSSPLHF. The V and J genes are TRBV27 and TRBJ1-6; no definite D call. V dropped 3 bases and J dropped 9 bases, with 12 bases sitting between them. There are 14 residues in the CDR3. Germline V CDR1 and CDR2: MNHEY, SMNVEV (reference sequence).

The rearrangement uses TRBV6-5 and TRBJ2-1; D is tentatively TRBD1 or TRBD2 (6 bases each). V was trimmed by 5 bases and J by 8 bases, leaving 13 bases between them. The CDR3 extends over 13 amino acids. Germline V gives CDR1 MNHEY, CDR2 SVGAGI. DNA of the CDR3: TGTGCCAGCAGTCGAACCGGGGGCGATGAGCAGTTCTTC. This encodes CASSRTGGDEQFF.

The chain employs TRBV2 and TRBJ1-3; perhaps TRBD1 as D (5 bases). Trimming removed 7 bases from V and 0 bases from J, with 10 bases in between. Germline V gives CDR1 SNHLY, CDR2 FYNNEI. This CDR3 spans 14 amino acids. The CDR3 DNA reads TGTGCCAGCAAGGGGTCTAGCTCTGGAAACACCATATATTTT. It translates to CASKGSSSGNTIYF.

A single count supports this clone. CDR3 DNA: TGTGCCAGCAGTTTGTCAACGAACACCGGGGAGCTGTTTTTT. Its translation: CASSLSTNTGELFF. The chain employs TRBV27 and TRBJ2-2; D ambiguous. Trimming took off 3 bases at V and 0 bases at J, with 5 bases between the two ends. CDR1 and CDR2 from the germline V gene are MNHEY and SMNVEV (reference sequence). The length of the CDR3 is 14 residues.

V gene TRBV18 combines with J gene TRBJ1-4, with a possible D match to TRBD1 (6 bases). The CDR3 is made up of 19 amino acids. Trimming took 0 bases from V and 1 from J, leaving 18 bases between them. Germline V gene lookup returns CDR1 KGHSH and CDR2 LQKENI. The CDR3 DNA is TGTGCCAGCTCACCACCGGACACAGGGTTTGGTGGAACTAATGAAAAACTGTTTTTT. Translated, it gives CASSPPDTGFGGTNEKLFF. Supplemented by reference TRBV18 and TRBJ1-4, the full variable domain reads NAGVMQNPRHLVRRRGQEARLRCSPMKGHSHVYWYRQLPEEGLKFMVYLQKENIIDESGMPKERFSAEFPKEGPSILRIQQVVRGDSAAYFCASSPPDTGFGGTNEKLFFGSGTQLSVL.

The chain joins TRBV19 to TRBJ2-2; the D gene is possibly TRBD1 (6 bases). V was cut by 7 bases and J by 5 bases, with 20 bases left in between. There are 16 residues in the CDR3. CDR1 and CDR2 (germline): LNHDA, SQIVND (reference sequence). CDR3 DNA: TGTGCCAGTATCTCCACCGACAGGTTCGGAACCGGGGAGCTGTTTTTT. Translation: CASISTDRFGTGELFF.

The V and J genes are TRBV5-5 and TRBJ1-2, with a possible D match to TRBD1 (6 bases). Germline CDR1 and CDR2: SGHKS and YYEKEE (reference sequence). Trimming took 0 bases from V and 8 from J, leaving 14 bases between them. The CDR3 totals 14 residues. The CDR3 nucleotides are TGTGCCAGCAGCTTGGTTGTCAGGGGAAGAGGCTACACCTTC. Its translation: CASSLVVRGRGYTF.

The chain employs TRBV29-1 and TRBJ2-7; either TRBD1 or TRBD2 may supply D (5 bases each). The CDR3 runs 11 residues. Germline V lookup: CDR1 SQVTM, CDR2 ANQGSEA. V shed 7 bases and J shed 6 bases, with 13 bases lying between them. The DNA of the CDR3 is TGCAGCGCCGGTGGGGCGGGCGAGCAGTACTTC. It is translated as CSAGGAGEQYF.

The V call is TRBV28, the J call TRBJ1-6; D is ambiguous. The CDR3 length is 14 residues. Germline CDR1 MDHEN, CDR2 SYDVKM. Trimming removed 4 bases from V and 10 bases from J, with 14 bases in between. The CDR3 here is CASSSPADYSPLHF. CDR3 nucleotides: TGTGCCAGCAGTTCCCCGGCGGATTACTCACCCCTCCACTTT.

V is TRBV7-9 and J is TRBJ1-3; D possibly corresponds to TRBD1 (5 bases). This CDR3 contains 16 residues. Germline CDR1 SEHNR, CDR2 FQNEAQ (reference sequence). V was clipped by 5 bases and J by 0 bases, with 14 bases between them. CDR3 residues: CASSHDRRTSGNTIYF. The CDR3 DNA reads TGTGCCAGCAGCCACGACAGAAGAACCTCTGGAAACACCATATATTTT.

The CDR3 here is CASSSSTGVSSEQYF. As DNA, the CDR3 is TGCGCCAGCAGCTCCTCGACAGGGGTTAGCTCCGAGCAGTACTTC. This chain connects TRBV5-1 to TRBJ2-7; TRBD1 matches at 8 bases. Per the germline V gene, CDR1 is SGHRS and CDR2 is YFSETQ. The V segment lost 3 bases and the J segment 6 bases; nucleotides outside the gene matches: 11. The CDR3 covers 15 residues.